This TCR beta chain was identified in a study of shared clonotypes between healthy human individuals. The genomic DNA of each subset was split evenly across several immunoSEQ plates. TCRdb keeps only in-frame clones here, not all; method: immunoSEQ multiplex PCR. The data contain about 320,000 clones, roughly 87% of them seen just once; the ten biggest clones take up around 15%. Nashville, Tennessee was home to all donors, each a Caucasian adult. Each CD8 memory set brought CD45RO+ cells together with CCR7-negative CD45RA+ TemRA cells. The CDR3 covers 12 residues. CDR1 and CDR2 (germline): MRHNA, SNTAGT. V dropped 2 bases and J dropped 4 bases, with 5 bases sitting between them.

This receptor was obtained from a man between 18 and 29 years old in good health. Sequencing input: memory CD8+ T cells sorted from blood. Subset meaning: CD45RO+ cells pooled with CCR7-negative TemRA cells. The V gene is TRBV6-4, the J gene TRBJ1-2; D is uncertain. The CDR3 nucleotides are TGTGCCAGCAGTGACCCGTTCTATGGCTACACCTTC. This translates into CASSDPFYGYTF.